A selection of T cell receptor beta chains follows, all from one sample in a study of identical twins. TCRdb called the 5' RACE reads again in MiXCR, with one record for every CDR3 protein. The data hold about 570,000 distinct CDR3 sequences, with 7.5% to 10% observed a single time. The same sample was also studied in work on yellow fever vaccine responses in identical twins.

The specimen was PBMCs. Receptors were obtained from a woman between 18 and 30 years old in good health. The CDR3 runs from the conserved cysteine through the conserved F or W. A D gene is named only where the DNA matches it firmly. The listing skips clone size in some rows; elsewhere it reads once, few, many or a size class.

D	length	V	size	J	DNA	CDR3
TRBD1	14	TRBV5-6	few	TRBJ2-2	TGTGCCAGCACCAGACAGGGCAAGGCCGGGGAGCTGTTTTTT	CASTRQGKAGELFF
.	14	TRBV9	few	TRBJ2-2	TGTGCCAGCAGCGTAGTACAGGACACCGGGGAGCTGTTTTTT	CASSVVQDTGELFF
TRBD2	15	TRBV7-2	many	TRBJ2-3	TGTGCCAGCAGCTTAGTGGGGGGGAGCACAGATACGCAGTATTTT	CASSLVGGSTDTQYF
.	15	TRBV5-1	.	TRBJ2-7	TGCGCCAGCAGCTCGGGGGATTTAGTCTCCTACGAGCAGTACTTC	CASSSGDLVSYEQYF
TRBD2	18	TRBV4-3	few	TRBJ2-1	TGCGCCAGCAGCCAAGGGCCGCTCAATAGCGGGAGGGGCAATGAGCAGTTCTTC	CASSQGPLNSGRGNEQFF
.	14	TRBV20-1	.	TRBJ2-2	TGCAGTGCTAGTGGTCTAGTGGGCACCGGGGAGCTGTTTTTT	CSASGLVGTGELFF
TRBD1	15	TRBV14	few	TRBJ2-1	TGTGCCAGCAGCCGCTACGACAGGGCCTACAATGAGCAGTTCTTC	CASSRYDRAYNEQFF
TRBD1	13	TRBV12-3/TRBV12-4	many	TRBJ1-1	TGTGCCAGCAGAGACAGGGGAGGGACTGAAGCTTTCTTT	CASRDRGGTEAFF
.	15	TRBV3-1	.	TRBJ2-5	TGTGCCAGCAGCCCCATATTATGGACAAGGGAGACCCAGTACTTC	CASSPILWTRETQYF
.	14	TRBV20-1	.	TRBJ2-1	TGCAGTGCTCGACTGGTCGCATACTTGAATGAGCAGTTCTTC	CSARLVAYLNEQFF
.	13	TRBV4-2	many	TRBJ2-7	TGTGCCAGCAGCCCAGGGGGGACCTACGAGCAGTACTTC	CASSPGGTYEQYF
.	15	TRBV28	few	TRBJ1-2	TGTGCCAGCAGTTTCCCAGGGACCTTTAACTATGGCTACACCTTC	CASSFPGTFNYGYTF
.	16	TRBV29-1	.	TRBJ2-1	TGCAGCGTTGAATTAGTGGGGTATTACTCCTACAATGAGCAGTTCTTC	CSVELVGYYSYNEQFF
TRBD2	21	TRBV6-2/TRBV6-3	many	TRBJ2-1	TGTGCCAGCAGTACACGACTAGCGGCCGCCTACGAGCGAGGCTCCTACAATGAGCAGTTCTTC	CASSTRLAAAYERGSYNEQFF
TRBD1	15	TRBV18	.	TRBJ2-1	TGTGCCAGCTCGCCGCCGGGACAGCCTAAAGATGAGCAGTTCTTC	CASSPPGQPKDEQFF
.	14	TRBV6-1	many	TRBJ1-2	TGTGCCAGCAGTGAAGCGGCGGCGTCCTATGGCTACACCTTC	CASSEAAASYGYTF
.	13	TRBV20-1	many	TRBJ2-7	TGCAGTGCTAGAGATCCAGTATTAGGGGAGCAGTACTTC	CSARDPVLGEQYF
TRBD1	15	TRBV7-9	few	TRBJ2-7	TGTGCCAGCAGCACGCGGACAGGGGGCCCCCACGAGCAGTACTTC	CASSTRTGGPHEQYF
.	11	TRBV27	many	TRBJ2-1	TGTGCCAGCAGTTCCTACCGTGAGCAGTTCTTC	CASSSYREQFF
.	16	TRBV24-1	few	TRBJ1-4	TGTGCCACCAGTGACCCCCGGACAACACCTAATGAAAAACTGTTTTTT	CATSDPRTTPNEKLFF
TRBD2	16	TRBV10-3	many	TRBJ2-1	TGTGCCATCAGAGCGGGACTAGCGGGAGGGGAAAGTGAGCAGTTCTTC	CAIRAGLAGGESEQFF
.	16	TRBV5-1	few	TRBJ2-2	TGCGCCAGCATTAAACGGCCGACAGGTCGGACCGGGGAGCTGTTTTTT	CASIKRPTGRTGELFF
TRBD1	14	TRBV7-9	many	TRBJ1-4	TGTGCCAGCAGCTTAAGGACAGGGGAGGAAAAACTGTTTTTT	CASSLRTGEEKLFF
.	15	TRBV3-1	.	TRBJ2-7	TGTGCCAGCAGCCAAGATCTGGGGTCGGGCTACGAGCAGTACTTC	CASSQDLGSGYEQYF
TRBD1	13	TRBV29-1	many	TRBJ1-5	TGCGCGGCGGTCTCGACAGGGAACCAGCCCCAGCATTTT	CAAVSTGNQPQHF
TRBD2	16	TRBV5-1	few	TRBJ2-1	TGCGCCAGCAGCCCGATAGGGAGCGGGGGGAACAATGAGCAGTTCTTC	CASSPIGSGGNNEQFF
TRBD1	15	TRBV28	.	TRBJ1-1	TGTGCCAGCAGTACGCAACGGGACAGGTTCAGCGCAGCTTTCTTT	CASSTQRDRFSAAFF
.	16	TRBV5-4	.	TRBJ2-7	TGTGCCAGCAGCGCAAAGGACGGACGGCCCACCTACGAGCAGTACTTC	CASSAKDGRPTYEQYF
.	18	TRBV27	few	TRBJ2-2	TGTGCCAGCAGACCCCCCCAGACAGGTCGGGCGAACACCGGGGAGCTGTTTTTT	CASRPPQTGRANTGELFF
.	15	TRBV7-9	.	TRBJ2-7	TGTGCCAGCAGCTTAGCGCTCGGAGCTTTCTACGAGCAGTACTTC	CASSLALGAFYEQYF
TRBD2	15	TRBV11-2	many	TRBJ2-2	TGTGCCAGCACCCCAGAGGCGGGAGGGGTCGGGGAGCTGTTTTTT	CASTPEAGGVGELFF
TRBD2	16	TRBV4-1	.	TRBJ2-7	TGCGCCAGCAGCCATAAAGCCGGACTAGATTCCTACGAGCAGTACTTC	CASSHKAGLDSYEQYF
TRBD2	15	TRBV5-1	few	TRBJ2-1	TGCGCCAGCAGCTTGGGACTAGCACACGTCAATGAGCAGTTCTTC	CASSLGLAHVNEQFF
.	15	TRBV20-1	many	TRBJ2-6	TGCAGTGCTAGAGATCAGGGGTCTGGGGCCAACGTCCTGACTTTC	CSARDQGSGANVLTF
.	16	TRBV14	many	TRBJ2-1	TGTGCCAGCAGCCATTTAGGGAATAGCGGCTACAATGAGCAGTTCTTC	CASSHLGNSGYNEQFF